Below are 26 T cell receptor beta chains sequenced from a single sample in a study of early T cells in non-severe SARS-CoV-2 infection. TCRdb reanalysed the 5' RACE reads using MiXCR and keeps one entry per CDR3 protein. The repertoire holds tens of thousands of distinct CDR3 sequences, with more than 10% as singletons. The sample comprised whole blood. All receptors derive from an adult who was a healthcare worker with PCR-confirmed SARS-CoV-2 infection or an uninfected control (not recorded which).

This clonotype was counted many times. The genes are TRBV27 and TRBJ2-5; 8 bases are a match to TRBD1. Germline V CDR1 and CDR2: MNHEY, SMNVEV (reference sequence). There are 15 residues in the CDR3. J lost 5 bases, V lost 0 bases, and 5 bases had no gene match. The CDR3 coding sequence is TGTGCCAGCAGTTTATCGCTGACAGGGGCCGAGACCCAGTACTTC. Translated: CASSLSLTGAETQYF.

This clonotype was seen at least ten times. The rearrangement links TRBV9 to TRBJ2-7, with a weak D call TRBD2 (6 bases). Trimming stripped 3 bases from V and 6 bases from J, with 13 bases between. The CDR3 has 13 residues. Germline V CDR1 and CDR2: SGDLS, YYNGEE. Here the CDR3 reads CASSAGDWGEQYF. The CDR3 nucleotides are TGTGCCAGCAGCGCGGGGGATTGGGGCGAGCAGTACTTC.

V is TRBV7-6 and J is TRBJ1-6; maybe TRBD1 (6 bases). Trimming removed 5 bases at V and 6 bases at J, with 14 bases between. Per germline, CDR1 SGHVS and CDR2 FNYEAQ. The CDR3 spans 15 residues. CDR3 residues: CASSRTVGPNSPLHF. CDR3 nucleotide sequence: TGTGCCAGCAGCCGGACAGTAGGGCCTAATTCACCCCTCCACTTT.

This clonotype was seen at least ten times. V is TRBV5-1 and J is TRBJ2-1; 8 bases align to TRBD1. The trim removed 5 bases at V and 10 bases at J, leaving 8 bases unmatched. Germline lookup yields CDR1 SGHRS and CDR2 YFSETQ. The CDR3 length is 13 residues. The CDR3 here is CASRKDRVEEQFF. CDR3 nucleotides: TGCGCCAGCAGAAAGGACAGGGTTGAGGAGCAGTTCTTC.

The CDR3, as DNA: TGCAGTGCTAGAGTTCAGCGGGAGTCAGATACGCAGTATTTT. The encoded protein is CSARVQRESDTQYF. The rearrangement links TRBV20-1 to TRBJ2-3; 8 nucleotides agree with TRBD2. Germline CDR1 is DFQATT and CDR2 is SNEGSKA (reference sequence). The CDR3 length is 14 residues. V trimming: 1 base; J trimming: 4 bases; junction bases outside the gene matches: 4.

This clonotype was seen repeatedly, ten times or more. Here the CDR3 DNA reads TGTGCCAGCAGCCCGAGGGACAGACAAGAGACCCAGTACTTC. Translated: CASSPRDRQETQYF. The V and J genes are TRBV7-8 and TRBJ2-5; 7 bases map to TRBD1. J lost 2 bases, V lost 5 bases, and 5 bases had no gene match. The CDR3 contains 14 residues. CDR1 and CDR2 from the germline V gene are SGHVS and FQNEAQ.

This clonotype has a handful of counts. The chain carries TRBV5-4 and TRBJ1-2, with D possibly matching TRBD1 (6 bases). The germline V gene encodes CDR1 SGHNT and CDR2 YYREEE (reference sequence). This CDR3 is 14 amino acids long. V lost 4 bases to trimming and J lost 4 bases, with 14 bases between them. Here the CDR3 reads CASSPGGDPYGYTF. CDR3 DNA sequence: TGTGCCAGCAGCCCGGGGGGCGACCCCTATGGCTACACCTTC.

The CDR3, as DNA: TGTGCCAGCAGTTTCGGGGCAGCGAGCTCCTACAATGAGCAGTTCTTC. Amino acid sequence: CASSFGAASSYNEQFF. This chain links TRBV28 with TRBJ2-1; tentatively, D is TRBD1 or TRBD2 (5 bases each). The CDR3 length is 16 residues. Trimming left V 3 bases short and J 0 bases short, with 12 bases between. Germline V lookup: CDR1 MDHEN, CDR2 SYDVKM.

This clonotype occurred a few times. The V gene is TRBV7-9, the J gene TRBJ2-5; 9 bases are a match to TRBD2. In germline, CDR1 is SEHNR, CDR2 FQNEAQ (reference sequence). Trimming cost V 4 bases and J 5 bases; bases outside gene matches: 5. CDR3 length: 14 residues. The CDR3 reads CASSSRSGRETQYF. The CDR3 DNA is TGTGCCAGCAGCTCGCGCAGCGGGAGGGAGACCCAGTACTTC.

The chain uses TRBV7-2 and TRBJ2-2, with D hard to call. The CDR3 spans 13 residues. Trimming stripped 1 base from V and 4 bases from J, with 4 bases between. Germline lookup yields CDR1 SGHTA and CDR2 FQGNSA. The CDR3 sequence is CASSLVTTGELFF. The CDR3 DNA is TGTGCCAGCAGCTTAGTGACCACCGGGGAGCTGTTTTTT.

This clonotype was seen a handful of times. CDR3 protein: CASSLAGLERSGGYTF. CDR3 bases: TGCGCCAGCAGCTTGGCGGGCCTCGAAAGGTCTGGTGGCTACACCTTC. The chain carries TRBV5-1 and TRBJ1-2; no clear D gene. Germline CDR1 and CDR2: SGHRS and YFSETQ. The CDR3 totals 16 residues. Trimming left V 0 bases short and J 7 bases short, with 19 bases between.

This clonotype was found many times. This chain joins TRBV7-9 and TRBJ2-7, with D uncertain. The CDR3 contains 14 residues. V was cut by 5 bases and J by 2 bases, with 13 bases left in between. The V gene's germline CDR1 is SEHNR and CDR2 FQNEAQ (reference sequence). The CDR3 DNA reads as TGTGCCAGCAGCCTAAGGACCCGACCCTACGAGCAGTACTTC. This sequence encodes CASSLRTRPYEQYF.

This clonotype was seen at least ten times. The rearrangement links TRBV3-1 to TRBJ2-3, with TRBD2 matching 8 bases. This CDR3 spans 15 amino acids. V was clipped by 4 bases and J by 5 bases; unmatched bases: 8. CDR1 is LGHDT, CDR2 YNNKEL, per germline (reference sequence). CDR3 residues: CASSPPAGGGDTQYF. The CDR3 DNA is TGTGCCAGCAGCCCCCCGGCGGGAGGCGGAGATACGCAGTATTTT.

This clonotype was counted ten times or more. The chain uses TRBV29-1 and TRBJ2-1, with 9 bases fitting TRBD2. Looked up from germline, CDR1 is SQVTM and CDR2 is ANQGSEA. The CDR3 extends over 13 amino acids. The V gene end was trimmed by 8 bases and the J gene end by 10 bases; junction bases not matched to a gene: 12. The CDR3 sequence is CSHLTIAGEEQFF. The CDR3 DNA sequence: TGCAGCCACCTCACGATAGCGGGAGAAGAGCAGTTCTTC.

The chain has TRBV19 and TRBJ1-3; the match to TRBD1 covers 9 bases. Germline trimming cut 7 bases from V and 0 bases from J; bases unmatched to any gene: 7. CDR3 length: 16 residues. Germline CDR1 is LNHDA and CDR2 is SQIVND (reference sequence). CDR3 loop: CASKRTGAISGNTIYF. The CDR3 bases are TGTGCCAGTAAGAGGACAGGGGCTATCTCTGGAAACACCATATATTTT.

This clonotype was counted ten times or more. This chain uses TRBV7-6 with TRBJ2-6, with TRBD2 matching 8 bases. Germline CDR1 and CDR2: SGHVS and FNYEAQ. The CDR3 extends over 17 amino acids. J lost 0 bases, V lost 5 bases, and 6 bases had no gene match. CDR3 nucleotide sequence: TGTGCCAGCAGCCGTGCGGGGGGCAGCTCTGGGGCCAACGTCCTGACTTTC. This codes for CASSRAGGSSGANVLTF. The full variable domain, in which reference TRBV7-6 and TRBJ2-6 provide the parts outside the CDR3, is GAGVSQSPRYKVTKRGQDVALRCDPISGHVSLYWYRQALGQGPEFLTYFNYEAQQDKSGLPNDRFSAERPEGSISTLTIQRTEQRDSAMYRCASSRAGGSSGANVLTFGAGSRLTVL.

This clonotype turned up a few times. This chain links TRBV6-6 with TRBJ1-4; tentative D call: TRBD1 (6 bases). CDR1 is MNHNY, CDR2 SVGAGI, per germline (reference sequence). This CDR3 has 12 residues. The germline V and J ends were trimmed by 4 bases and 15 bases, with 15 bases remaining between them. The CDR3 nucleotides read TGTGCCAGCAGTTCGAAAAACAGGGTATTGTTTTTT. Translated, it gives CASSSKNRVLFF.

This clonotype has ten or more counts. V and J are TRBV18 and TRBJ1-6, with 7 bases identical to TRBD1. Germline CDR1 is KGHSH and CDR2 is LQKENI. This CDR3 is 14 amino acids long. With 3 bases clipped from V and 6 bases from J, the junction kept 2 bases outside the gene matches. CDR3 protein: CASSPNRGNSPLHF. CDR3 DNA sequence: TGTGCCAGCTCACCGAACAGGGGTAATTCACCCCTCCACTTT.

This clonotype showed up many times. The CDR3 coding sequence is TGCGCCAGCATCATTATGCCGGGTAACTATGGCTACACCTTC. It yields the protein CASIIMPGNYGYTF. The chain is built from TRBV5-1 and TRBJ1-2; D gene uncertain. Germline loops: CDR1 SGHRS, CDR2 YFSETQ. V lost 6 bases and J lost 1, with 13 bases in between. The CDR3 has 14 residues.

This clonotype showed up many times. The chain employs TRBV14 and TRBJ2-5; D is possibly TRBD2 (6 bases). V was clipped by 1 base and J by 5 bases, with 11 bases between them. Germline CDR1 and CDR2: SGHDN and FVKESK. This CDR3 is 14 amino acids long. CDR3 coding DNA: TGTGCCAGCAGCCAAGTCAGGGAGGTGGAGACCCAGTACTTC. Translated, it gives CASSQVREVETQYF.

This clonotype turned up a few times. This rearrangement joins TRBV5-6 to TRBJ1-3; D is possibly TRBD1 (5 bases). V was pared by 1 base and J by 4 bases, with 12 bases between. This CDR3 spans 15 amino acids. Germline-derived CDR1 and CDR2 are SGHDT and YYEEEE. This chain's CDR3 is CASSLIGDTGNTIYF. DNA for the CDR3: TGTGCCAGCAGCTTGATAGGGGATACAGGAAACACCATATATTTT.

This clonotype showed up many times. V is TRBV7-8 and J is TRBJ1-2; 7 bases line up with TRBD1. V shed 1 base, J shed 2 bases, and the junction held 4 bases outside the gene matches. Germline V lookup: CDR1 SGHVS, CDR2 FQNEAQ. CDR3 length: 15 amino acids. The CDR3 is CASSLVGGGNYGYTF. CDR3 DNA sequence: TGTGCCAGCAGCTTAGTAGGGGGCGGAAACTATGGCTACACCTTC. Drawing the rest from reference TRBV7-8 and TRBJ1-2, the complete variable domain is GAGVSQSPRYKVAKRGQDVALRCDPISGHVSLFWYQQALGQGPEFLTYFQNEAQLDKSGLPSDRFFAERPEGSVSTLKIQRTQQEDSAVYLCASSLVGGGNYGYTFGSGTRLTVV.

This clonotype was observed a few times. V is TRBV7-6 and J is TRBJ2-3; D remains unclear. V was pared by 1 base and J by 2 bases, with 7 bases between. This CDR3 spans 14 amino acids. Germline CDR1 and CDR2: SGHVS and FNYEAQ. Written as DNA, the CDR3 is TGTGCCAGCAGCTTAGGTCAGATCACAGATACGCAGTATTTT. Translation gives CASSLGQITDTQYF.

This clonotype showed up many times. The chain joins TRBV7-2 to TRBJ2-3; 8 bases match TRBD2. J gave up 6 bases and V 3 bases, and 8 bases lay outside the gene matches. Germline V gene lookup returns CDR1 SGHTA and CDR2 FQGNSA. The CDR3 sequence is 15 residues long. The CDR3 DNA is TGTGCCAGCAGCTTTAGCGGGACCTCGGCGGATACGCAGTATTTT. Protein product: CASSFSGTSADTQYF. Together with reference TRBV7-2 and TRBJ2-3, the CDR3 gives the full variable domain: GAGVSQSPSNKVTEKGKDVELRCDPISGHTALYWYRQSLGQGLEFLIYFQGNSAPDKSGLPSDRFSAERTGGSVSTLTIQRTQQEDSAVYLCASSFSGTSADTQYFGPGTRLTVL.

This clonotype was seen ten or more times. The chain employs TRBV30 and TRBJ2-4, with no clear D. The germline CDR1 and CDR2 sequences are GTSNPN and SVGIG (reference sequence). This CDR3 contains 13 residues. The CDR3 region is CASSSMAKNIQYF. CDR3 DNA: TGTGCATCCTCGTCCATGGCCAAAAACATTCAGTACTTC.

This clonotype was seen at least ten times. The chain uses TRBV20-1 and TRBJ2-7; 13 nucleotides agree with TRBD2. The CDR3 length is 17 residues. Trimming cost V 0 bases and J 1 base; bases outside gene matches: 6. Germline V gives CDR1 DFQATT, CDR2 SNEGSKA (reference sequence). The CDR3: CSARDQGLAGKSYEQYF. The CDR3 DNA sequence: TGCAGTGCTAGAGACCAGGGACTAGCGGGAAAGTCCTACGAGCAGTACTTC.